These 17 T cell receptor delta chains came from one sample sequenced in a study of Vγ9Vδ2 T cells in congenital toxoplasmosis (dated by TCRdb to the early 2020s). The instrument was an Illumina MiSeq. Template-switch reverse transcription with SuperScript II was used to generate cDNA, with TRGC- and TRDC-specific primers combined in a single tube. The TRGC primer was designed so that it binds both the TRGC1 and the TRGC2 constant genes. Clonotypes were called again by TCRdb from the public reads via CATT, and duplicate nucleotide sequences were then merged into one entry. The sample table records hundreds of delta-chain clones; about 15% of these occur just once. The ten top clones hold approximately 70% of the sample. The sample was gamma-delta T cells from blood. The receptor set was obtained from a child under 10 years old born to a mother with Toxoplasma gondii infection during pregnancy, either congenitally infected or uninfected (not recorded which).

In the case of this clone: A far bigger clonotype differs at one base, so this is likely a read error. The rearrangement links TRDV2 to TRDJ3; D gene uncertain. Germline V gene data show CDR1 as GEAIGNYY and CDR2 as EKD. This CDR3 has 23 residues. V lost 0 bases and J lost 0, with 26 bases in between. The CDR3 reads CACDTPRLSSGGRFSWDTRQMFF. The CDR3 DNA follows: TGTGCCTGTGACACCCCACGACTATCCTCCGGAGGGAGATTCTCCTGGGACACCCGACAGATGTTTTTC.

Turning to this clone: A far larger clone is just one base off, so this is likely a read error. The chain links TRDV1 to TRDJ1; 12 nucleotides align to TRDD3. CDR1 and CDR2 (germline): TSWWSYY, QGS. The CDR3 runs to 27 residues. The ends lost 0 bases at V and 0 bases at J; junction bases unmatched: 32. The CDR3 region is CALGELGIPTFCGPGGYAKGYTDKLIF. The CDR3 nucleotides are TGTGCTCTTGGGGAACTGGGGATTCCTACGTTTTGTGGACCTGGGGGATACGCCAAAGGGTACACCGATAAACTCATCTTT.

Notes on this clone: A far larger clone differs by one base, so this is likely a read error. The chain couples TRDV1 to TRDJ1; 7 bases are a match to TRDD3. The V gene's germline CDR1 is TSWWSYY and CDR2 QGS. The V segment lost 1 base and the J segment 1 base; nucleotides outside the gene matches: 27. The CDR3 consists of 23 residues. The CDR3 sequence is CALGEPPFPDGLGGLGLTDKLIF. The CDR3 DNA sequence: TGTGCTCTTGGGGAACCCCCATTCCCAGACGGGCTGGGGGGGCTTGGCCTCACCGATAAACTCATCTTT.

This clone has just a few counts. A much larger clonotype is one base distant, so this may be a read error. The chain carries TRDV2 and TRDJ3; D possibly corresponds to TRDD3 (6 bases). The V end was cut by 4 bases, the J end by 0 bases, with 12 bases between. The germline CDR1 and CDR2 sequences are GEAIGNYY and EKD. The CDR3 sequence is 17 residues long. The CDR3: CACEYRGSSWDTRQMFF. CDR3 nucleotide sequence: TGTGCCTGTGAGTACCGGGGGAGCTCCTGGGACACCCGACAGATGTTTTTC.

Concerning this clone: A far larger clone is a single base away, which makes a read error likely. The genes are TRDV1 and TRDJ1; 7 nucleotides agree with TRDD3. Germline-derived CDR1 and CDR2 are TSWWSYY and QGS. This CDR3 comprises 21 residues. J gave up 3 bases and V 0 bases, and 22 bases lay outside the gene matches. The chain's CDR3 is CALGELPSRRWGRPGADKLIF. The DNA for the CDR3 is TGTGCTCTTGGGGAACTCCCATCCCGTAGGTGGGGGAGACCAGGGGCCGATAAACTCATCTTT.

This clone showed up just a few times. A far larger clone is one base from this, pointing to a likely read error. This chain uses TRDV1 with TRDJ1; 12 positions agree with TRDD3. Germline CDR1 and CDR2: TSWWSYY and QGS. Losses at the gene ends were 0 bases for V and 0 bases for J; bases not matched to a gene: 32. The CDR3 contains 27 residues. CDR3 residues: CALGELGIPTLCGPGGYAEGYTDKLIF. The DNA for the CDR3 is TGTGCTCTTGGGGAACTGGGGATTCCTACGTTGTGTGGACCTGGGGGATACGCCGAAGGGTACACCGATAAACTCATCTTT.

Regarding this clone: The amino acid sequence in TCRdb belongs to a much larger clone and departs from this DNA's translation at residue 13, likely a sequencing read error; the sequence shown is translated from the DNA. The V gene is TRDV3, the J gene TRDJ1; 9 bases are shared with TRDD3. The V and J ends lost 5 bases and 2 bases, in that order; junction bases with no gene match: 24. There are 19 residues in the CDR3. Looked up from germline, CDR1 is TVYSNPD and CDR2 is GDNSRS (reference sequence). CDR3 in amino acids: CALWIMGGYWGRKTDKLIF. The DNA of the CDR3 is TGTGCCCTCTGGATAATGGGGGGTTACTGGGGGAGAAAAACCGATAAACTCATCTTT.

As regards this clone: A far larger clone is a single base away, which makes a read error likely. The chain is built from TRDV1 and TRDJ1; 12 nucleotides match TRDD3. Per germline, CDR1 TSWWSYY and CDR2 QGS. This CDR3 region has 27 residues. For the CDR3, the DNA is TGTGCTCTTGGGGAACTGGGGATTCCTACGTTTTGTGGACCTGGGGGATACGCCGAAGGGTACACCGATAATCTCATCTTT. Its translation is CALGELGIPTFCGPGGYAEGYTDNLIF.

With respect to this clone: The protein held in TCRdb is that of a much larger clone and does not match this DNA's translation at residue 14, likely because of a read error; the protein shown is translated from the DNA. The chain couples TRDV1 to TRDJ1; 8 bases map to TRDD3. Losses at the gene ends were 2 bases for V and 5 bases for J; bases not matched to a gene: 22. The CDR3 covers 20 residues. From germline, CDR1 is TSWWSYY and CDR2 QGS. The CDR3 sequence: CALGEGQYYDHWGVRDKLIF. In nucleotides, the CDR3 is TGTGCTCTTGGGGAAGGGCAATACTACGATCACTGGGGGGTACGGGATAAACTCATCTTT.

This clone came up a few times. TCRdb's listed protein matches a much larger clone and diverges from this DNA's translation at residue 10, likely through a read error; the protein shown comes from the DNA. V gene TRDV3 combines with J gene TRDJ2, with 12 bases aligning to TRDD3. The CDR3 length is 14 residues. Germline CDR1 and CDR2: TVYSNPD and GDNSRS (reference sequence). CDR3 in amino acids: CAFKVLGDTEQLFF. The CDR3 DNA reads as TGTGCCTTTAAAGTACTGGGGGATACAGAACAACTCTTCTTT.

This clone was picked up one time. A far larger clone is off by one base, so a read error is likely. V is TRDV1 and J is TRDJ1; 12 bases line up with TRDD3. Trimming cost V 0 bases and J 0 bases; bases outside gene matches: 32. Looked up from germline, CDR1 is TSWWSYY and CDR2 is QGS. This CDR3 contains 27 residues. The CDR3 region is CALGELGSPTFCGPGGYAEGYTDKLIF. CDR3 nucleotide sequence: TGTGCTCTTGGGGAACTGGGGAGTCCTACGTTTTGTGGACCTGGGGGATACGCCGAAGGGTACACCGATAAACTCATCTTT.

This clone appeared a few times. TCRdb has a much larger clone's protein, which differs at residue 14 from the translation of this DNA, likely because of a read error; what is shown is the protein translated from the DNA. The rearrangement joins TRDV1 to TRDJ1; D is perhaps TRDD3 (7 bases). Per the germline V gene, CDR1 is TSWWSYY and CDR2 is QGS. Trimming pared 0 bases from V and 0 bases from J, leaving 26 bases between. The length of the CDR3 is 21 residues. For the CDR3, the DNA is TGTGCTCTTGGGGAACTCGCTCCTACCTACTGGGGCCCCCGTTACACCGATAAACTCATCTTT. Protein: CALGELAPTYWGPRYTDKLIF.

This clone was found a few times. It is likely a read error: a sequence one base away is far more abundant. The chain links TRDV1 to TRDJ1; 7 bases fit TRDD3. V shed 3 bases, J shed 0 bases, and the junction held 10 bases outside the gene matches. Germline lookup yields CDR1 TSWWSYY and CDR2 QGS. The CDR3 has 17 residues. The DNA of the CDR3 is TGTGCTCTTGGGGACTGGGGGTCTCCCTCTTACACCGATAAACTCATCTTT. Protein sequence: CALGDWGSPSYTDKLIF.

About this clone itself: TCRdb's protein for this DNA is that of a much larger clone and differs from the translation at residue 17, likely a read error; the protein shown is the DNA translation. The chain combines TRDV1 with TRDJ1; 11 bases align to TRDD3. CDR1 is TSWWSYY, CDR2 QGS, per germline. The CDR3 contains 20 residues. The CDR3 loop reads CALGERDPPSYWGITDNLIF. DNA of the CDR3: TGTGCTCTTGGGGAACGGGACCCTCCCTCGTACTGGGGGATAACCGATAACCTCATCTTT.

This clone showed up just a few times. TCRdb attributes to this sequence the protein of a much larger clone, which differs from the DNA translation at residue 13; a read error is likely, and the protein displayed is translated from the DNA. V and J are TRDV2 and TRDJ1; perhaps TRDD3 as D (6 bases). The CDR3 extends over 15 amino acids. Looked up from germline, CDR1 is GEAIGNYY and CDR2 is EKD. The CDR3 loop is CACDKAGDHTDKPIF. DNA for the CDR3: TGTGCCTGTGACAAAGCTGGGGACCACACCGATAAACCCATCTTT.

Note on this clone: This probably arose from a read error, given a far larger clone one base away. Other DNA sequences in this specimen translate into the identical CDR3. This sequence joins TRDV1 and TRDJ1; possibly TRDD3 for D (7 bases). Between the trimmed V and J ends, which lost 0 bases and 0 bases, there was a span of 26 bases. The CDR3 loop spans 21 amino acids. The germline CDR1 and CDR2 sequences are TSWWSYY and QGS. This CDR3 is CALGELAPTYWGPLYTDKLIF. Here the CDR3 DNA reads TGTGCTCTTGGGGAACTCGCTCCTACCTACTGGGGCCCACTTTACACCGATAAACTCATCTTT.

There are a few counts of this clone. The amino acid sequence in TCRdb belongs to a much larger clone and departs from this DNA's translation at residue 12, likely a sequencing read error; the sequence shown is translated from the DNA. The V and J genes are TRDV1 and TRDJ1; 8 nucleotides line up with TRDD3. Germline assignment: CDR1 TSWWSYY and CDR2 QGS. The CDR3 has 20 amino acids. V gave up 2 bases and J gave up 5 bases; unmatched junction bases: 22. The CDR3 reads CALGEGQYYDHCGIRDKLIF. CDR3 sequence (DNA): TGTGCTCTTGGGGAAGGGCAATACTACGATCACTGTGGGATACGGGATAAACTCATCTTT.